Listed below are T cell receptor beta chains from one sample, sequenced in a study of blood T cell repertoires in COVID-19. Measured with immunoSEQ multiplex PCR; TCRdb has only the in-frame clones, and not every one. This table holds 95,000 to 150,000 clones, just over 85% found once. The material sequenced was peripheral blood. These receptors were taken from a man aged 35 to 55 with acute or convalescent COVID-19. Both conserved end residues are part of each CDR3. D genes are given only for firm matches. Where a row states a size, it is once, few, many or the class of an expanded clone; other rows omit it.

d_gene | j_gene | abundance | v_gene | CDR3nt | CDR3aa
. | TRBJ2-7 | . | TRBV5-1 | TGCGCCAGCAGCTTCACGGACGAGCAGTACTTC | CASSFTDEQYF
. | TRBJ2-7 | once | TRBV13 | TGTGCCAGCAGCCCGCGGACTTCCCACTACGAGCAGTACTTC | CASSPRTSHYEQYF
. | TRBJ2-2 | . | TRBV2 | TGTGCCAGCAGGGGTCCGGGACACGCAAACACCGGGGAGCTGTTTTTT | CASRGPGHANTGELFF
. | TRBJ1-6 | . | TRBV6-5 | TGTGCCAGCACCCCAGGGGATAATTCACCCCTCCACTTT | CASTPGDNSPLHF
. | TRBJ1-5 | . | TRBV24-1 | TGTGCCACCCGCCGAGCCAGCAATCAGCCCCAGCATTTT | CATRRASNQPQHF
TRBD1 | TRBJ2-1 | . | TRBV5-4 | TGTGCCAGCAGCAGAAACTTGGACAGGGGAGGACCCAATGAGCAGTTCTTC | CASSRNLDRGGPNEQFF
. | TRBJ1-2 | few | TRBV29-1 | TGCAGCGCAAGACTGACAGGCTATGGCTACACCTTC | CSARLTGYGYTF
. | TRBJ1-5 | . | TRBV19 | TGTGCCAGTAGTATAGGGGGAGGGGAAGGTCAGCCCCAGCATTTT | CASSIGGGEGQPQHF
. | TRBJ1-1 | . | TRBV6-5 | TGTGCCAGCAGCCAAGGACAGAGAGAAGCTTTCTTT | CASSQGQREAFF
TRBD2 | TRBJ2-2 | . | TRBV10-3 | TGTGCCACCTTAGCGGGAGGCTCGAACACCGGGGAGCTGTTTTTT | CATLAGGSNTGELFF
TRBD1 | TRBJ1-1 | . | TRBV9 | TGTGCCAGCAGCGTAAGCGGGGGACAGGGAAACACTGAAGCTTTCTTT | CASSVSGGQGNTEAFF
TRBD1 | TRBJ2-2 | . | TRBV10-3 | TGTGCCGCCAGGACAGGGGCCGGGGAGCTGTTTTTT | CAARTGAGELFF
TRBD2 | TRBJ2-7 | . | TRBV27 | TGTGCCAGCAGTTTAATGGGAGGGGCCAACTACGAGCAGTACTTC | CASSLMGGANYEQYF
TRBD1 | TRBJ1-6 | . | TRBV5-5 | TGTGCCAGCAGCACCCGACAGGGTGGCTCACCCCTCCACTTT | CASSTRQGGSPLHF
TRBD2 | TRBJ2-1 | . | TRBV6-5 | TGTGCCAGCAGAGTAGCGGGGGGTTACAATGAGCAGTTCTTC | CASRVAGGYNEQFF
. | TRBJ2-7 | . | TRBV12-3/TRBV12-4 | TGTGCCAGCACCCCAGACTCACGCTACGAGCAGTACTTC | CASTPDSRYEQYF
. | TRBJ1-2 | . | TRBV5-4 | TGTGCCAGCAGATTACAGGGAAACTATGGCTACACCTTC | CASRLQGNYGYTF
TRBD1 | TRBJ1-2 | . | TRBV19 | TGTGCCATTGAGACAGGGCGTTCTGGTGGCTACACCTTC | CAIETGRSGGYTF
TRBD1 | TRBJ1-1 | . | TRBV5-1 | TGCGCCAGCAGCACCGGGGGACAGGGGACTGAAGCTTTCTTT | CASSTGGQGTEAFF
. | TRBJ1-4 | . | TRBV19 | TGTGCCAGTAACCCGGGAGGGCAAGAAAAACTGTTTTTT | CASNPGGQEKLFF
. | TRBJ1-1 | . | TRBV14 | TGTGCCAGCAGCCAAGTTCGAGGGTTTGGCACTGAAGCTTTCTTT | CASSQVRGFGTEAFF
TRBD1 | TRBJ2-7 | . | TRBV7-9 | TGTGCCAGCAGCACCGAGGGGGCCCCAAGCTCCTACGAGCAGTACTTC | CASSTEGAPSSYEQYF
. | TRBJ2-1 | . | TRBV6-2/TRBV6-3 | TGTGCCAGCAGTTACTCACAGCCGATATACAATGAGCAGTTCTTC | CASSYSQPIYNEQFF